These 21 T cell receptor beta chains were sequenced from one sample in a study of cytomegalovirus exposure and HLA in healthy donors. PCR employed 60 Vbeta and 13 Jbeta primers. Assay: immunoSEQ multiplex PCR; the TCRdb copy retains only in-frame clones and omits some. The table includes about 190,000 clones, roughly 77% detected once. The sample taken for sequencing was PBMCs. Source of these receptors: a man younger than 40 in good health and CMV-seropositive.

This clone was observed a few times. This chain connects TRBV2 to TRBJ2-1, with D perhaps matching TRBD2 (6 bases). The length of the CDR3 is 14 residues. Per germline, CDR1 SNHLY and CDR2 FYNNEI. Trimming removed 8 bases from V and 0 bases from J, with 11 bases in between. CDR3 nucleotides: TGTGCCAGCGGGGGGAGGAGCTCCTACAATGAGCAGTTCTTC. It yields the protein CASGGRSSYNEQFF. Using reference TRBV2 and TRBJ2-1 for the parts outside the CDR3, the full variable domain is EPEVTQTPSHQVTQMGQEVILRCVPISNHLYFYWYRQILGQKVEFLVSFYNNEISEKSEIFDDQFSVERPDGSNFTLKIRSTKLEDSAMYFCASGGRSSYNEQFFGPGTRLTVL.

The genes are TRBV9 and TRBJ1-1; D gene ambiguous. The CDR3 loop spans 14 amino acids. CDR1 is SGDLS and CDR2 is YYNGEE in the germline V gene. V shed 0 bases and J shed 6 bases, with 12 bases lying between them. CDR3 nucleotide sequence: TGTGCCAGCAGCGTAGAAGACCGGAGGGCTGAAGCTTTCTTT. It yields the protein CASSVEDRRAEAFF.

The chain recombines TRBV5-6 with TRBJ2-5; D possibly corresponds to TRBD1 (6 bases). Germline values: CDR1 SGHDT, CDR2 YYEEEE. With 7 bases removed from V and 1 base from J, the gap between germline ends came to 20 bases. The CDR3 spans 16 residues. The CDR3 nucleotides read TGTGCCAGCTCCCCTCTAGGGGGAGAGATCCAAGAGACCCAGTACTTC. Translated, it gives CASSPLGGEIQETQYF.

This clone was counted a few times. The rearrangement uses TRBV6-4 and TRBJ2-1, with D possibly TRBD2 on 5 matching bases. Germline V CDR1 and CDR2: MRHNA, SNTAGT. Trimming removed 0 bases from V and 6 bases from J, with 9 bases in between. CDR3 length equals 14 residues. The CDR3 is CASSDSIRGNEQFF. CDR3 coding DNA: TGTGCCAGCAGTGACTCGATTCGGGGCAATGAGCAGTTCTTC.

The chain carries TRBV7-2 and TRBJ2-5, with TRBD2 identical over 9 bases. Trimming took 2 bases from V and 5 from J; bases not matched to a gene: 12. There are 17 residues in the CDR3. Germline V CDR1 and CDR2: SGHTA, FQGNSA. CDR3: CASSLRGTGLARETQYF. DNA of the CDR3: TGTGCCAGCAGCTTAAGGGGGACGGGACTAGCTCGTGAGACCCAGTACTTC.

J is TRBJ1-2 and V is TRBV10-3; a weak D match, TRBD1 (6 bases). The germline CDR1 and CDR2 sequences are ENHRY and SYGVKD. The CDR3 has 15 amino acids. V was cut by 3 bases and J by 4 bases, with 15 bases left in between. The CDR3 nucleotides are TGTGCCATCAGTGATGAGAGTGGGGGCGGCTATGGCTACACCTTC. It yields the protein CAISDESGGGYGYTF.

This clone was observed once. V gene TRBV6-5 combines with J gene TRBJ1-2, with 7 bases lining up with TRBD1. Per germline, CDR1 MNHEY and CDR2 SVGAGI. After removal of 0 bases from V and 2 bases from J, the junction contained 3 bases not matched to a gene. The CDR3 contains 15 residues. For the CDR3, the DNA is TGTGCCAGCAGTTACTCTACACAGGGGAACTATGGCTACACCTTC. It translates to CASSYSTQGNYGYTF.

In its sample, this clone was seen a few times. V is TRBV4-1 and J is TRBJ1-2; no definite D call. Trimming pared 4 bases from V and 3 bases from J, leaving 12 bases between. This CDR3 comprises 14 residues. Germline V gene data show CDR1 as MGHRA and CDR2 as YSYEKL. The CDR3 sequence is CASSRTAADYGYTF. The CDR3 nucleotides read TGCGCCAGCAGCCGTACGGCGGCGGACTATGGCTACACCTTC.

This clone came up a few times. The gene calls are TRBV18 and TRBJ2-1, with TRBD2 as a possible D gene (5 bases). This CDR3 has 13 amino acids. Germline V gene sequence: CDR1 KGHSH, CDR2 LQKENI. Deletions cut 4 bases from V and 8 bases from J, with 12 bases between. CDR3 protein: CASSRRGSHEQFF. The CDR3, as DNA: TGTGCCAGCTCACGACGGGGATCCCATGAGCAGTTCTTC.

The rearrangement links TRBV9 to TRBJ1-2; tentative D call: TRBD1 (5 bases). Trimming left V 1 base short and J 1 base short, with 11 bases between. CDR1 and CDR2 (germline): SGDLS, YYNGEE. This CDR3 is 15 amino acids long. DNA of the CDR3: TGTGCCAGCAGCGTATTCACAGGCATTAACTATGGCTACACCTTC. Translation: CASSVFTGINYGYTF.

The J gene is TRBJ1-5, the V gene TRBV28, with 7 bases matching TRBD1. The CDR3 is 12 residues long. Germline values: CDR1 MDHEN, CDR2 SYDVKM. Unmatched junction bases numbered 5, after V lost 10 bases and J lost 5 bases. CDR3 region: CAIGRGHQPQHF. CDR3 in DNA: TGTGCCATCGGTAGGGGGCATCAGCCCCAGCATTTT.

This clone turned up a few times. This chain links TRBV5-4 with TRBJ1-5; 7 nucleotides align to TRBD1. V lost 3 bases and J lost 3; bases outside the gene matches: 9. The CDR3 length is 16 residues. The V gene's germline CDR1 is SGHNT and CDR2 YYREEE (reference sequence). CDR3: CASSSSRQGANQPQHF. CDR3 nucleotide sequence: TGTGCCAGCAGCTCGAGTAGACAGGGTGCCAATCAGCCCCAGCATTTT.

The chain uses TRBV6-5 and TRBJ1-2, with a weak D call TRBD1 (5 bases). V shed 0 bases and J shed 5 bases, with 10 bases lying between them. Germline lookup yields CDR1 MNHEY and CDR2 SVGAGI. The CDR3 has 14 amino acids. The CDR3 sequence: CASSYSRTPYGYTF. Written as DNA, the CDR3 is TGTGCCAGCAGTTACTCAAGGACACCTTATGGCTACACCTTC.

This clone was observed once. The chain links TRBV6-4 to TRBJ1-1; tentatively, D is TRBD1 (5 bases). This CDR3 spans 13 amino acids. Looked up from germline, CDR1 is MRHNA and CDR2 is SNTAGT. The V and J ends lost 4 bases and 5 bases respectively, with 11 bases between them. CDR3 coding DNA: TGTGCCAGCAGTGCGGGGGGTAGGACTGAAGCTTTCTTT. Its translation is CASSAGGRTEAFF.

This clone was seen more than once but under ten times. The chain links TRBV10-3 to TRBJ2-7, with TRBD2 matching over 7 bases. After removal of 8 bases from V and 9 bases from J, the junction contained 19 bases not matched to a gene. Looked up from germline, CDR1 is ENHRY and CDR2 is SYGVKD. This CDR3 is 15 amino acids long. CDR3: CAIEASASGPIGQYF. The CDR3 DNA reads TGTGCCATCGAGGCGTCGGCTAGCGGACCTATTGGGCAGTACTTC.

The chain uses TRBV28 and TRBJ1-1; TRBD1 matches 9 bases. Germline lookup yields CDR1 MDHEN and CDR2 SYDVKM. This CDR3 has 17 amino acids. The ends lost 3 bases at V and 0 bases at J; junction bases unmatched: 8. DNA of the CDR3: TGTGCCAGCAGTTTCCCCTCGGGACAGGGTTTGAACACTGAAGCTTTCTTT. Its translation: CASSFPSGQGLNTEAFF. The full variable domain, completed using reference TRBV28 and TRBJ1-1, is DVKVTQSSRYLVKRTGEKVFLECVQDMDHENMFWYRQDPGLGLRLIYFSYDVKMKEKGDIPEGYSVSREKKERFSLILESASTNQTSMYLCASSFPSGQGLNTEAFFGQGTRLTVV.

V and J are TRBV5-1 and TRBJ2-7; weak D call: TRBD1 (6 bases). Germline V gene lookup returns CDR1 SGHRS and CDR2 YFSETQ. The CDR3 has 14 residues. V was pared by 3 bases and J by 1 base, with 11 bases between. The CDR3 nucleotides are TGCGCCAGCAGCTCAACAGGGCGTTCCTACGAGCAGTACTTC. Translation gives CASSSTGRSYEQYF.

V is TRBV10-3 and J is TRBJ1-3; 11 nucleotides match TRBD1. Germline assignment: CDR1 ENHRY and CDR2 SYGVKD. Trimming cost V 8 bases and J 0 bases; bases outside gene matches: 3. This CDR3 region has 15 residues. The CDR3 protein is CAIGTGGTSGNTIYF. The CDR3 nucleotides are TGTGCCATCGGGACAGGGGGGACCTCTGGAAACACCATATATTTT.

The chain couples TRBV10-3 to TRBJ2-5, with 11 nucleotides matching TRBD2. CDR3 size: 21 residues. The germline V gene has CDR1 ENHRY and CDR2 SYGVKD. The trim removed 0 bases at V and 5 bases at J, leaving 20 bases unmatched. CDR3 residues: CAISESVLGTRTSGRFETQYF. The CDR3 DNA reads TGTGCCATCAGTGAGTCGGTTTTGGGCACCAGGACTAGCGGGCGTTTTGAGACCCAGTACTTC.

The chain joins TRBV28 to TRBJ1-5; D is possibly TRBD1 (6 bases). V was trimmed by 1 base and J by 4 bases, leaving 11 bases between them. The CDR3 has 15 amino acids. CDR1 and CDR2 (germline): MDHEN, SYDVKM. CDR3 residues: CASSLLRDKNQPQHF. CDR3 DNA: TGTGCCAGCAGTTTATTAAGGGACAAGAATCAGCCCCAGCATTTT. Full variable domain (outside the CDR3, taken from reference TRBV28 and TRBJ1-5): DVKVTQSSRYLVKRTGEKVFLECVQDMDHENMFWYRQDPGLGLRLIYFSYDVKMKEKGDIPEGYSVSREKKERFSLILESASTNQTSMYLCASSLLRDKNQPQHFGDGTRLSIL.

The rearrangement links TRBV19 to TRBJ2-1, with 9 bases that match TRBD1. The V gene's germline CDR1 is LNHDA and CDR2 SQIVND (reference sequence). The length of the CDR3 is 14 residues. V shed 10 bases and J 3 bases; nucleotides not matched to a gene: 7. This CDR3 reads CATKETGGYNEQFF. CDR3 nucleotides: TGTGCCACCAAGGAGACAGGGGGCTACAATGAGCAGTTCTTC.